The clone carrying this T cell receptor (beta chain) is medium-sized (0.01 to 0.1%) by share. The antigen remains unidentified. The record originates from a study of ipilimumab plus nivolumab after autologous stem cell transplantation. Across the study: The myeloma group: high-risk transplant-naive, or relapse within 3 years after first autologous transplant. Study-wide findings and caveats: Per the authors, repertoire, Treg and microbiota data justify further study.

V was clipped by 0 bases and J by 7 bases, with 18 bases between them. The V gene's germline CDR1 is SGHDN and CDR2 FVKESK. The CDR3 is 17 residues long. Method: immunoSEQ multiplex PCR; TCRdb's copy keeps in-frame clones and lacks some. The sample holds over 10,000 clones; approximately 68% are singletons and the top ten take roughly 11%. Patients got ipilimumab 1 mg/kg beginning 14 to 28 days post-transplant. Dosing: nivolumab 3 mg/kg IV, weeks 1, 4, 7, 10, then every two weeks to week 26. J is TRBJ1-4 and V is TRBV14; no firm D call. This material consisted of PBMCs, taken in a trial of ipilimumab plus nivolumab as post-transplant consolidation. This receptor was identified in a male donor with multiple myeloma. The CDR3 coding sequence is TGTGCCAGCAGCCAAGACCGGGCCCAGCGGGAGGGTGAAAAACTGTTTTTT. Its translation: CASSQDRAQREGEKLFF.